This T cell receptor (beta chain) originates from a study of T cell responses to AZD1222 COVID-19 vaccine. As for this clone: Antigen: not known.

Study findings and constraints: Spike-specific TCR repertoires showed rising breadth and depth after two AZD1222 doses. In a largely white British group with more females than males, clonal diversity was possibly underestimated. Spike-wide coverage was observed for vaccine-associated CD4 TCRs, with dominant responses at 160-218 and 743-854.

Pooled samples include second doses given at about 4 or 12 weeks. There are 13 residues in the CDR3. V was cut by 2 bases and J by 4 bases, with 11 bases left in between. Per germline, CDR1 SQVTM and CDR2 ANQGSEA. Sequencing used immunoSEQ multiplex PCR; TCRdb keeps in-frame clones, though not all of them. The data show around 130,000 clones, approximately 90% seen once. The sequence came from an adult who received the AZD1222 COVID-19 vaccine. The V gene is TRBV29-1, the J gene TRBJ1-1; unclear D gene. Sequenced material: peripheral blood, taken 28 days after the second AZD1222 dose. The CDR3 coding sequence is TGCAGCGTTGAATCCCGGTTGTCCACTGAAGCTTTCTTT. Its protein is CSVESRLSTEAFF.